The 28 T cell receptor beta chains in this list originate from one sample, sequenced in a study of vaccination and CD4 T cells after COVID-19 (dated by TCRdb to the early 2020s). Libraries were prepared through PCR. The sample was run on an Illumina iSeq 100. DNA from cultured CD4+ T cells was subjected to TCR sequencing with the Oncomine TCR Beta short-read assay at the Johns Hopkins FTIC core. In-frame beta chains were kept once TCRdb had trimmed the public reads at Q25 with fastp and called clones with MiXCR. Records with the same CDR3 protein are collapsed into one entry carrying the most frequent genes and DNA. The sample table lists about 16,000 distinct CDR3 sequences, 35% to 50% of them with a count of one. The ten top clones hold roughly 8.1% of the sample. According to the study, the label for this sample's treatment or condition signals: roughly 10-day PBMC culture with coronavirus spike peptide pools or control peptides (ViraFEST assay).

No antigen has been identified for these receptors. Sequenced: CD4+ T cells from blood, cultured in vitro. The source of these receptors is a human donor who had recovered from COVID-19.

V usage is TRBV25-1 and J usage is TRBJ1-6, with a tentative D call TRBD1 (5 bases). V was pared by 2 bases and J by 4 bases, with 6 bases between. In germline, CDR1 is MGHDK, CDR2 SYGVNS. The CDR3 is 14 amino acids. The CDR3 is CASSEQGYNSPLHF. In DNA form, the CDR3 reads TGTGCCAGCAGTGAACAGGGATATAATTCACCCCTCCACTTT.

V is TRBV4-1 and J is TRBJ2-5; 12 bases line up with TRBD2. CDR3 length: 17 residues. With 1 base clipped from V and 1 base from J, the junction kept 4 bases outside the gene matches. Per the germline V gene, CDR1 is MGHRA and CDR2 is YSYEKL. This chain's CDR3 is CASSQATSGGPQETQYF. CDR3 coding DNA: TGCGCCAGCAGCCAAGCGACTAGCGGGGGACCCCAAGAGACCCAGTACTTC.

A word on this clonotype: One junction end does not reproduce the germline sequence, and a read error may be involved. The rearrangement links TRBV11-3 to TRBJ2-5; D gene ambiguous. Per the germline V gene, CDR1 is SGHNT and CDR2 is YENEEA. This CDR3 region has 12 residues. Written as DNA, the CDR3 is TGTGCCAGCAGCTTGAACCAGGAGACCCAGTACTTC. This codes for CASSLNQETQYF.

The chain joins TRBV6-5 to TRBJ2-5; 7 bases align to TRBD1. The CDR3 has 16 amino acids. The V gene end was trimmed by 0 bases and the J gene end by 5 bases; junction bases not matched to a gene: 9. The germline gives CDR1 MNHEY, CDR2 SVGAGI. CDR3 bases: TGTGCCAGCAGTTACTCGATGACAGGGCGAGGGGAGACCCAGTACTTC. It encodes CASSYSMTGRGETQYF.

The gene calls are TRBV11-2 and TRBJ1-1; 7 bases match TRBD1. Germline CDR1 reads SGHAT; CDR2 reads FQNNGV. The J segment lost 7 bases and the V segment lost 0 bases, leaving 2 bases of the junction unmatched. CDR3 length: 13 amino acids. The CDR3 bases are TGTGCCAGCAGCTTAGATTACAGGGGTGAAGCTTTCTTT. As protein: CASSLDYRGEAFF.

V is TRBV19 and J is TRBJ1-3; D not resolved. Germline-derived CDR1 and CDR2 are LNHDA and SQIVND (reference sequence). The V and J ends lost 4 bases and 0 bases respectively, with 13 bases between them. The CDR3 length is 16 residues. CDR3 nucleotides: TGTGCCAGTAGTACACGGACGGGCTTCTCTGGAAACACCATATATTTT. Its protein is CASSTRTGFSGNTIYF.

A few counts support this clonotype. The chain recombines TRBV24-1 with TRBJ1-2, with 8 bases identical to TRBD1. In germline, CDR1 is KGHDR, CDR2 SFDVKD. V was clipped by 3 bases and J by 1 base; unmatched bases: 6. CDR3 length: 16 amino acids. The CDR3 DNA is TGTGCCACCAGTGATCCTGGGGACAGGAATAACTATGGCTACACCTTC. Residues: CATSDPGDRNNYGYTF.

This clonotype was found once. The chain couples TRBV5-1 to TRBJ2-5; D assignment may be TRBD1 or TRBD2 (5 bases each). Germline CDR1 reads SGHRS; CDR2 reads YFSETQ. The CDR3 length is 15 residues. Trimming cost V 6 bases and J 4 bases, with 19 bases left between them. The CDR3 is CASIPGTQYGETQYF. CDR3 sequence (DNA): TGCGCCAGCATACCCGGGACCCAGTACGGAGAGACCCAGTACTTC.

This clonotype has just one count. This chain connects TRBV6-5 to TRBJ1-5; the D is unclear. CDR1 and CDR2 from the germline V gene are MNHEY and SVGAGI. The V end lost 0 bases, the J end lost 0 bases, and 15 bases lay between the germline ends. This CDR3 comprises 18 residues. CDR3 residues: CASSYSSRREYSNQPQHF. The CDR3 DNA sequence: TGTGCCAGCAGTTACTCCTCCAGGAGGGAGTATAGCAATCAGCCCCAGCATTTT.

DNA of the CDR3: TGTGCCAGCAGACTCACAGTGTCTGGAAACACCATATATTTT. It codes for CASRLTVSGNTIYF. The chain couples TRBV2 to TRBJ1-3; D remains ambiguous. The ends were cut back, 6 bases at V and 1 base at J, with 10 bases in the middle. The germline gives CDR1 SNHLY, CDR2 FYNNEI. This CDR3 region has 14 residues.

This chain joins TRBV5-5 and TRBJ1-6; D call uncertain. Germline CDR1 SGHKS, CDR2 YYEKEE (reference sequence). The CDR3 contains 15 residues. Deletions cut 1 base from V and 7 bases from J, with 12 bases between. The CDR3 bases are TGTGCCAGCAGCTTGATCTTGGCAGAGAATTCACCCCTCCACTTT. As protein: CASSLILAENSPLHF.

The chain carries TRBV27 and TRBJ2-4; no clear D gene. Germline values: CDR1 MNHEY, CDR2 SMNVEV (reference sequence). V shed 7 bases and J shed 0 bases, with 13 bases lying between them. The CDR3 loop spans 15 amino acids. The chain's CDR3 is CASMLSALAKNIQYF. CDR3 in DNA: TGTGCCAGCATGTTGTCAGCACTAGCCAAAAACATTCAGTACTTC.

The chain carries TRBV20-1 and TRBJ1-4; no definite D call. The CDR3 totals 12 residues. CDR1 is DFQATT and CDR2 is SNEGSKA in the germline V gene (reference sequence). V lost 6 bases and J lost 14, with 19 bases in between. The CDR3 coding sequence is TGCAGTGCGGAAGCTCAAAGACCCGGGCTGTTTTTT. Protein: CSAEAQRPGLFF.

This rearrangement joins TRBV2 to TRBJ1-2, with a possible D match to TRBD1 (5 bases). This CDR3 is 16 amino acids long. Trimming stripped 2 bases from V and 4 bases from J, with 17 bases between. Germline assignment: CDR1 SNHLY and CDR2 FYNNEI. The CDR3 sequence is CASSESWDRLFYGYTF. The CDR3 DNA is TGTGCCAGCAGTGAATCTTGGGACCGCCTCTTCTATGGCTACACCTTC.

The chain recombines TRBV19 with TRBJ2-2; D tentatively fits TRBD1 or TRBD2 (5 bases each). This CDR3 is 15 amino acids long. Germline CDR1 and CDR2: LNHDA and SQIVND (reference sequence). V was pared by 7 bases and J by 6 bases, with 18 bases between. The CDR3 here is CASNLGTVVSGELFF. CDR3 in DNA: TGTGCCAGTAATCTGGGGACCGTGGTGTCCGGGGAGCTGTTTTTT.

The gene calls are TRBV11-2 and TRBJ2-5; 10 nucleotides match TRBD2. V dropped 5 bases and J dropped 5; count of bases not matched to a gene: 8. This CDR3 is 15 amino acids long. Germline lookup yields CDR1 SGHAT and CDR2 FQNNGV. In DNA form, the CDR3 reads TGTGCCAGCAGCCGGTCTAGCGGGGGAGGCGAGACCCAGTACTTC. This translates into CASSRSSGGGETQYF.

This sequence joins TRBV27 and TRBJ2-7, with 9 bases fitting TRBD1. CDR3 length: 15 amino acids. Germline CDR1 and CDR2: MNHEY and SMNVEV (reference sequence). V lost 0 bases, J lost 2 bases, and 2 bases stayed unmatched. This chain's CDR3 is CASSLSGQGPYEQYF. CDR3 nucleotide sequence: TGTGCCAGCAGTTTATCGGGACAGGGTCCCTACGAGCAGTACTTC.

This chain links TRBV5-4 with TRBJ1-2, with D perhaps matching TRBD1 (5 bases). The ends were cut back, 2 bases at V and 7 bases at J, with 9 bases in the middle. Germline-derived CDR1 and CDR2 are SGHNT and YYREEE (reference sequence). This CDR3 spans 12 amino acids. The CDR3 loop reads CASSLGHFGYTF. In DNA form, the CDR3 reads TGTGCCAGCAGCTTAGGACATTTTGGCTACACCTTC.

This chain links TRBV20-1 with TRBJ2-7; TRBD1 agrees at 9 bases. The CDR3 consists of 14 residues. CDR1 DFQATT and CDR2 SNEGSKA come from the germline V gene (reference sequence). Losses at the gene ends were 6 bases for V and 1 base for J; bases not matched to a gene: 7. The CDR3 DNA is TGCAGTGCGGGCCACGGGACAGGGTCCTACGAGCAGTACTTC. Its translation is CSAGHGTGSYEQYF.

V usage is TRBV5-4 and J usage is TRBJ2-1, with D unclear. Germline lookup yields CDR1 SGHNT and CDR2 YYREEE (reference sequence). V gave up 3 bases and J gave up 5 bases, with 12 bases separating them. The CDR3 has 14 amino acids. This CDR3 reads CASSSQTTHNEQFF. CDR3 DNA sequence: TGTGCCAGCAGCTCCCAGACCACTCACAATGAGCAGTTCTTC. Using reference TRBV5-4 and TRBJ2-1 for the parts outside the CDR3, the full variable domain is ETGVTQSPTHLIKTRGQQVTLRCSSQSGHNTVSWYQQALGQGPQFIFQYYREEENGRGNFPPRFSGLQFPNYSSELNVNALELDDSALYLCASSSQTTHNEQFFGPGTRLTVL.

This clonotype has more than one count but fewer than ten. The chain carries TRBV19 and TRBJ1-1, with TRBD1 as a possible D gene (5 bases). V lost 5 bases, J lost 3 bases, and 10 bases lay in between. The CDR3 has 13 residues. Germline values: CDR1 LNHDA, CDR2 SQIVND (reference sequence). The CDR3 region is CASSARGHTEAFF. DNA of the CDR3: TGTGCCAGTAGTGCTAGGGGCCACACTGAAGCTTTCTTT. The variable domain in full, with the rest retrieved from reference TRBV19 and TRBJ1-1, is DGGITQSPKYLFRKEGQNVTLSCEQNLNHDAMYWYRQDPGQGLRLIYYSQIVNDFQKGDIAEGYSVSREKKESFPLTVTSAQKNPTAFYLCASSARGHTEAFFGQGTRLTVV.

This sequence joins TRBV2 and TRBJ2-5; D gene uncertain. Trimming left V 8 bases short and J 6 bases short, with 7 bases between. Germline V gene data show CDR1 as SNHLY and CDR2 as FYNNEI. The CDR3 has 10 residues. The CDR3 DNA reads TGTGCCAGCGCCCTCCAGACCCAGTACTTC. Translation gives CASALQTQYF.

The table lists this clonotype with a few counts. This rearrangement joins TRBV21-1 to TRBJ1-1; the tabulated D call, TRBD1, remains unverified against the DNA. TRBV21-1 constitutes a pseudogene. This CDR3 has 14 residues. The CDR3 spells CASSKVEGGAEAFF. The CDR3 bases are TGTGCCAGCAGCAAAGTAGAGGGGGGGGCTGAAGCTTTCTTT.

The gene calls are TRBV28 and TRBJ2-7, with D hard to call. The V end was cut by 2 bases, the J end by 4 bases, with 6 bases between. CDR3 length: 12 residues. CDR1 MDHEN and CDR2 SYDVKM come from the germline V gene. The CDR3 coding sequence is TGTGCCAGCAGTTTAATGGGGTACGAGCAGTACTTC. This codes for CASSLMGYEQYF.

The rearrangement uses TRBV19 and TRBJ2-3, with a weak D call TRBD2 (6 bases). V shed 5 bases and J shed 0 bases, with 15 bases lying between them. This CDR3 spans 16 amino acids. Germline V lookup: CDR1 LNHDA, CDR2 SQIVND (reference sequence). The CDR3 is CASSPWGSGSTDTQYF. Written as DNA, the CDR3 is TGTGCCAGTAGTCCCTGGGGTAGCGGAAGCACAGATACGCAGTATTTT.

This clonotype turned up a few times. The rearrangement links TRBV28 to TRBJ1-2; possible D gene TRBD1, 5 bases. V was cut by 3 bases and J by 6 bases, with 17 bases left in between. Germline V gives CDR1 MDHEN, CDR2 SYDVKM. CDR3 length: 15 residues. CDR3 amino acids: CASSFFTTGSHGYTF. DNA for the CDR3: TGTGCCAGCAGTTTCTTCACAACAGGTTCACATGGCTACACCTTC.

This clonotype has more than one count but fewer than ten. This chain connects TRBV20-1 to TRBJ2-3; D remains unclear. Germline V lookup: CDR1 DFQATT, CDR2 SNEGSKA (reference sequence). The CDR3 has 14 residues. Trimming took 1 base from V and 0 from J, leaving 8 bases between them. CDR3 residues: CSARVKDSTDTQYF. The CDR3 nucleotides are TGCAGTGCTAGAGTGAAGGATAGCACAGATACGCAGTATTTT.

This clonotype has more than one count but fewer than ten. V gene TRBV27 combines with J gene TRBJ1-5; D uncertain. Trimming left V 6 bases short and J 3 bases short, with 12 bases between. The germline V gene has CDR1 MNHEY and CDR2 SMNVEV (reference sequence). The CDR3 length is 14 residues. The CDR3, as DNA: TGTGCCAGCAGCCCAAGACAACACAATCAGCCCCAGCATTTT. Its protein product is CASSPRQHNQPQHF.